Each of the 30 T cell receptor beta chains below was sequenced from the same sample in a study of monozygotic twins with inflammatory bowel disease (dated by TCRdb to the late 2010s). Library generation was performed with 5' RACE. TCRdb shows the sequencer as Illumina HiSeq 2500. The reads, reprocessed by TCRdb, yield one row per CDR3 protein sequence and no DNA. This sample's records show 200,000 to 250,000 distinct CDR3 sequences. The top ten hold roughly 7.7% of the sample. Sequencing was done on a sample of blood. These receptor sequences come from a human donor with ulcerative colitis or Crohn's disease, or a healthy co-twin of an affected twin (not recorded which).

The chain joins TRBV10-3 to TRBJ2-7; TCRdb's D call, TRBD2, is unchecked because there is no DNA. CDR3 length: 15 residues. Germline CDR1 reads ENHRY; CDR2 reads SYGVKD. CDR3 sequence reads: CAISGGLAGSYEQYF.

This chain joins TRBV25-1 and TRBJ2-6. Germline loops: CDR1 MGHDK, CDR2 SYGVNS. The CDR3 contains 14 residues. CDR3 protein: CASSEYSGANVLTF.

CDR3 protein: CASSQGQPNTEAFF. This chain connects TRBV18 to TRBJ1-1; TCRdb calls TRBD1, which cannot be checked without DNA. The CDR3 consists of 14 residues. Germline V gives CDR1 KGHSH, CDR2 LQKENI.

The chain joins TRBV5-1 to TRBJ1-1; TCRdb calls TRBD1, which cannot be checked without DNA. CDR1 and CDR2 (germline): SGHRS, YFSETQ. The CDR3 is 15 residues long. CDR3 residues: CASSSTGTRNTEAIF.

This chain joins TRBV12-3 or TRBV12-4 and TRBJ1-5; the TRBD1 assignment by TCRdb is unverifiable without DNA. The CDR3 totals 12 residues. CDR3 sequence: CASSRDHQPQHF.

The chain recombines TRBV5-1 with TRBJ2-1; absent DNA, TCRdb's TRBD2 call cannot be checked. The CDR3 totals 16 residues. CDR1 SGHRS and CDR2 YFSETQ come from the germline V gene. The CDR3 is CASSLTGTTGRNEQFF.

The genes are TRBV19 and TRBJ2-7; TCRdb's D call, TRBD2, is unchecked because there is no DNA. This CDR3 is 16 amino acids long. Germline CDR1 is LNHDA and CDR2 is SQIVND (reference sequence). Here the CDR3 reads CASSATPGLDNYEQYF.

V is TRBV5-1 and J is TRBJ2-2; TCRdb names TRBD1, which stays unverified in the absence of DNA. The CDR3 is 15 amino acids. Germline V gene sequence: CDR1 SGHRS, CDR2 YFSETQ. The CDR3 is CASRTGQPGSGELFF.

This chain uses TRBV2 with TRBJ2-2. CDR3 length: 11 amino acids. The germline CDR1 and CDR2 sequences are SNHLY and FYNNEI. CDR3: CASIYTGELFF.

The rearrangement uses TRBV12-3 or TRBV12-4 and TRBJ2-5; checking the TCRdb D call of TRBD1 is not possible without DNA. CDR3 length equals 14 residues. This CDR3 reads CASSDREYQETQYF.

The chain is built from TRBV5-1 and TRBJ2-1; there is no DNA to check the TCRdb D call of TRBD1. Per the germline V gene, CDR1 is SGHRS and CDR2 is YFSETQ. This CDR3 has 19 residues. The CDR3: CASSSLTGGPPSSYNEQFF.

The chain is built from TRBV5-1 and TRBJ1-1; the D call of TRBD1 rests on TCRdb alone, since no DNA is present to check it. Germline loops: CDR1 SGHRS, CDR2 YFSETQ. The CDR3 spans 14 residues. This CDR3 reads CASTRGDGNTEAFF.

CDR3 amino acids: CASSVGANSGNTIYF. The gene calls are TRBV5-6 and TRBJ1-3. There are 15 residues in the CDR3. CDR1 SGHDT and CDR2 YYEEEE come from the germline V gene.

This chain connects TRBV3-1 to TRBJ1-2; the D gene TCRdb calls, TRBD1, cannot be checked with no DNA. Germline CDR1 and CDR2: LGHDT and YNNKEL (reference sequence). CDR3 size: 14 residues. This CDR3 is CASSRTGGDYGYTF.

The rearrangement links TRBV7-9 to TRBJ1-4; TCRdb returns TRBD1, unconfirmable since there is no DNA. Germline V gives CDR1 SEHNR, CDR2 FQNEAQ (reference sequence). This CDR3 has 16 residues. CDR3 region: CASSPHKQGSREKLFF.

The chain has TRBV19 and TRBJ2-2; TCRdb's D call of TRBD1 is untestable without DNA. CDR1 and CDR2 (germline): LNHDA, SQIVND (reference sequence). The CDR3 extends over 15 amino acids. The CDR3: CASSTGGQGSGELFF. Drawing the rest from reference TRBV19 and TRBJ2-2, the complete variable domain is DGGITQSPKYLFRKEGQNVTLSCEQNLNHDAMYWYRQDPGQGLRLIYYSQIVNDFQKGDIAEGYSVSREKKESFPLTVTSAQKNPTAFYLCASSTGGQGSGELFFGEGSRLTVL.

The chain has TRBV18 and TRBJ1-1; the TCRdb call, TRBD1, lacks DNA for checking. Per germline, CDR1 KGHSH and CDR2 LQKENI. The CDR3 is 13 amino acids. The CDR3 is CASSQKRGTEAFF.

This chain joins TRBV18 and TRBJ1-5. Germline CDR1 KGHSH, CDR2 LQKENI. The length of the CDR3 is 13 residues. The CDR3 here is CATCKDSNQPQHF. Supplemented by reference TRBV18 and TRBJ1-5, the full variable domain reads NAGVMQNPRHLVRRRGQEARLRCSPMKGHSHVYWYRQLPEEGLKFMVYLQKENIIDESGMPKERFSAEFPKEGPSILRIQQVVRGDSAAYFCATCKDSNQPQHFGDGTRLSIL.

The chain joins TRBV5-1 to TRBJ2-7; there is no DNA to check the TCRdb D call of TRBD2. Germline V gene sequence: CDR1 SGHRS, CDR2 YFSETQ. The CDR3 is 15 residues long. CDR3: CASSSPSGGAYEQYF.

The chain joins TRBV18 to TRBJ2-7; TCRdb calls TRBD2, which cannot be checked without DNA. The V gene's germline CDR1 is KGHSH and CDR2 LQKENI. This CDR3 is 15 amino acids long. Here the CDR3 reads CASSPRGTSTYEQYF.

The chain is built from TRBV5-5 and TRBJ2-1; TCRdb names TRBD2, which stays unverified in the absence of DNA. Germline CDR1 and CDR2: SGHKS and YYEKEE (reference sequence). This CDR3 has 17 amino acids. The CDR3 sequence: CASSPYGLAGAYNEQFF.

Here the CDR3 reads CASSSRHTDTQYF. The V call is TRBV7-9, the J call TRBJ2-3. Looked up from germline, CDR1 is SEHNR and CDR2 is FQNEAQ (reference sequence). The CDR3 runs to 13 residues. The complete variable domain, with remaining parts taken from reference TRBV7-9 and TRBJ2-3, reads DTGVSQNPRHKITKRGQNVTFRCDPISEHNRLYWYRQTLGQGPEFLTYFQNEAQLEKSRLLSDRFSAERPKGSFSTLEIQRTEQGDSAMYLCASSSRHTDTQYFGPGTRLTVL.

V and J are TRBV5-4 and TRBJ2-1; checking the TCRdb D call of TRBD1 is not possible without DNA. The CDR3 covers 17 residues. CDR1 and CDR2 from the germline V gene are SGHNT and YYREEE (reference sequence). The CDR3 region is CASSSELGGQDTSEQFF.

The rearrangement joins TRBV6-1 to TRBJ2-1; no DNA is available, so the TRBD2 call from TCRdb remains unchecked. CDR1 and CDR2 from the germline V gene are MNHNS and SASEGT. The CDR3 is made up of 15 amino acids. CDR3 region: CASTLSGEGYNEQFF.

The chain combines TRBV7-2 with TRBJ1-2; the TCRdb call, TRBD1, lacks DNA for checking. Germline CDR1 reads SGHTA; CDR2 reads FQGNSA. The CDR3 sequence is 15 residues long. This CDR3 is CASSSGGLGTYGYTF.

This rearrangement joins TRBV20-1 to TRBJ2-5; checking the TCRdb D call of TRBD1 is not possible without DNA. Germline assignment: CDR1 DFQATT and CDR2 SNEGSKA (reference sequence). This CDR3 region has 13 residues. CDR3 sequence reads: CSAPGTGKETQYF.

V and J are TRBV5-1 and TRBJ2-1; with no DNA, the TCRdb D assignment of TRBD1 cannot be verified. The CDR3 has 16 residues. Germline values: CDR1 SGHRS, CDR2 YFSETQ. The chain's CDR3 is CASSFQGVSSYNEQFF.

The rearrangement joins TRBV29-1 to TRBJ1-1; the D call of TRBD1 rests on TCRdb alone, since no DNA is present to check it. The germline V gene encodes CDR1 SQVTM and CDR2 ANQGSEA. The CDR3 has 15 residues. The CDR3 sequence is CSVDRTGSGVAEAFF.

The V and J genes are TRBV6-2 or TRBV6-3 and TRBJ2-5; TCRdb returns TRBD2, unconfirmable since there is no DNA. Germline CDR1 and CDR2: MNHEY and SVGEGT. The CDR3 is made up of 15 amino acids. Here the CDR3 reads CASRDSGGSWETQYF.

J is TRBJ2-3 and V is TRBV19; TCRdb calls TRBD1, which cannot be checked without DNA. CDR1 is LNHDA, CDR2 SQIVND, per germline (reference sequence). The CDR3 totals 15 residues. The CDR3 loop is CASSIGTTSTDTQYF.